The rows below give T cell receptor beta chains drawn from one sample of a study of OX40 agonist ivuxolimab in advanced cancers. Clones were read by immunoSEQ multiplex PCR, and TCRdb kept only the in-frame ones, dropping some. The table includes approximately 80,000 clones, around 90% detected once. The starting material was CD4+ or CD8+ T cells sorted from blood, obtained in a trial of the OX40 agonist ivuxolimab. The origin of the receptors is an adult with an advanced solid tumor such as melanoma, head and neck, liver or kidney cancer. CDR3s include the opening cysteine and the closing phenylalanine or tryptophan. The D gene is left open where the match is weak. Part of the rows lack a size; the others show once, few, many or a class for expanded clones.

j_call clone_size d_call cdr3_length v_call cdr3_nt cdr3_aa
TRBJ2-3 . TRBD2 16 TRBV28 TGTGCCAGCAGAGAACCTGGACTAGCGGACACAGATACGCAGTATTTT CASREPGLADTDTQYF
TRBJ2-5 . TRBD2 16 TRBV6-5 TGTGCCAGCAGTTACCGGACTAGCGGGAGCGGAGAGACCCAGTACTTC CASSYRTSGSGETQYF
TRBJ2-5 . TRBD2 17 TRBV27 TGTGCCAGCAGCGAAAGGGCTAGCGGGAGATTTGCGGAGACCCAGTACTTC CASSERASGRFAETQYF
TRBJ2-7 . . 12 TRBV7-9 TGTGCCAGCAGCTTAGCCTCCTGGGGGCAGTACTTC CASSLASWGQYF
TRBJ1-6 . TRBD1 15 TRBV25-1 TGTGCCAGCAGTGAATTCAGGGGGGCTAGCTCACCCCTCCACTTT CASSEFRGASSPLHF
TRBJ1-1 . . 14 TRBV5-1 TGCGCCAGCAGCTTGGCCCCCGATAACACTGAAGCTTTCTTT CASSLAPDNTEAFF
TRBJ2-5 . TRBD2 13 TRBV29-1 TGCAGTGAAGGGGGGGCGGGAGGAGAGACCCAGTACTTC CSEGGAGGETQYF
TRBJ2-3 . . 14 TRBV19 TGTGCCAGTACCCGGACAGACAGCACAGATACGCAGTATTTT CASTRTDSTDTQYF
TRBJ1-2 . . 14 TRBV5-1 TGCGCCAGCAGCAGGACCGGGACAAACTATGGCTACACCTTC CASSRTGTNYGYTF
TRBJ1-6 . . 15 TRBV5-1 TGCGCCAGCAGCTCGGAGGGGAGGGGCGGATCACCCCTCCACTTT CASSSEGRGGSPLHF
TRBJ2-1 . TRBD2 16 TRBV7-8 TGTGCCAGCACCGTTGGACTAGCCAGTCCCTACAATGAGCAGTTCTTC CASTVGLASPYNEQFF
TRBJ1-5 . . 12 TRBV7-9 TGTGCCAGCAGTGCCAGCAATCAGCCCCAGCATTTT CASSASNQPQHF
TRBJ2-7 . TRBD2 17 TRBV28 TGTGCCAGCAGTTTTCGGACTAGCGGGAGCCTCATCTACGAGCAGTACTTC CASSFRTSGSLIYEQYF
TRBJ1-5 . TRBD1 15 TRBV5-1 TGCGCCAGCAGCTTGGGGACAGGGGGACACCAGCCCCAGCATTTT CASSLGTGGHQPQHF
TRBJ1-2 . TRBD1 15 TRBV6-6 TGTGCCAGCAGGGACCCGGGACAGTATAACTATGGCTACACCTTC CASRDPGQYNYGYTF
TRBJ1-2 . TRBD1 16 TRBV28 TGTGCCAGCACCCAATCCGGGACCACAGGGGGCTATGGCTACACCTTC CASTQSGTTGGYGYTF
TRBJ2-7 once . 11 TRBV27 TGTGCCAGTTACCCTGGCCTCGAGCAGTACTTC CASYPGLEQYF
TRBJ1-6 . TRBD1 14 TRBV5-1 TGCGCCAGCAGCTCCGGACAGGGGGCAACACCCCTCCACTTT CASSSGQGATPLHF
TRBJ1-4 . . 16 TRBV18 TGTGCCAGCTCACGAACAGGGAGTGCAACTAATGAAAAACTGTTTTTT CASSRTGSATNEKLFF
TRBJ1-5 . . 15 TRBV10-3 TGTGCCATCAGTGAGGGGACAAATAGCAATCAGCCCCAGCATTTT CAISEGTNSNQPQHF
TRBJ1-2 . . 13 TRBV30 TGTGCCTGGAGTGAGCAGGGTATGGCTGGCTACACCTTC CAWSEQGMAGYTF
TRBJ2-7 . . 14 TRBV4-2 TGTGCCAGCAGCCAAGCGGGAACGACCTACGAGCAGTACTTC CASSQAGTTYEQYF
TRBJ2-7 . . 14 TRBV16 TGTGCCAGCAGCCAATCCTCTCAGGGAAACGAGCAGTACTTC CASSQSSQGNEQYF
TRBJ2-5 . TRBD1 15 TRBV19 TGTGCCAGTAGTAACGCCGGGACAGGGGGGGAGACCCAGTACTTC CASSNAGTGGETQYF
TRBJ2-3 . TRBD2 15 TRBV6-4 TGTGCCAGCAGTGTACTAGCGGGGCGGACAGATACGCAGTATTTT CASSVLAGRTDTQYF
TRBJ1-4 . TRBD1 14 TRBV10-3 TGTGCCGTATCGCCGGGACAGGGGGACGAAAAACTGTTTTTT CAVSPGQGDEKLFF
TRBJ2-7 few . 15 TRBV7-3 TGTGCCAGCAGCTTAAGTCCAGGGGAAGCCTACGAGCAGTACTTC CASSLSPGEAYEQYF
TRBJ1-4 . . 10 TRBV28 TGTGCCACCTTGAGTGAAAAACTGTTTTTT CATLSEKLFF
TRBJ2-1 . . 15 TRBV28 TGTGCCAGCAGTTTAAAGCAGAGCTCCTACAATGAGCAGTTCTTC CASSLKQSSYNEQFF
TRBJ2-4 . TRBD1 16 TRBV6-5 TGTGCCAGCAGTTCGGGACAGGGACTTCCCAAAAACATTCAGTACTTC CASSSGQGLPKNIQYF
TRBJ1-1 . . 15 TRBV28 TGTGCCAGCAGTTTATGGGGTCCTAAAAACACTGAAGCTTTCTTT CASSLWGPKNTEAFF
TRBJ2-2 . . 13 TRBV25-1 TGTGCCAGCAGTGAATTGTTCACCGGGGAGCTGTTTTTT CASSELFTGELFF
TRBJ2-1 once . 15 TRBV5-4 TGTGCCAGCAGCCGAGAACAGGGGAAGCGGGATGAGCAGTTCTTC CASSREQGKRDEQFF